This T cell receptor beta chain was recorded in a study of blood T cell repertoires in COVID-19. Looking at the study overall: Acute and convalescent COVID-19 samples came from the United States, Italy and Spain.

Which cohort a participant joined came from the clinical history participants gave. The data were produced by immunoSEQ multiplex PCR, yet TCRdb's version contains in-frame clones alone and is incomplete. The sample contains some 140,000 clones, more than 70% of which appear only once. Trimming removed 0 bases from V and 3 bases from J, with 3 bases in between. The CDR3 is 12 residues long. The germline V gene has CDR1 SGHAT and CDR2 FQNNGV. The chain links TRBV11-2 to TRBJ2-7; D ambiguous. The sequence was obtained from a man between 40 and 49 years old with acute COVID-19. The sample consisted of PBMCs or T cells enriched from blood (not recorded which). The CDR3 DNA is TGTGCCAGCAGCTTAGACAGCTACGAGCAGTACTTC. Translated, it gives CASSLDSYEQYF.